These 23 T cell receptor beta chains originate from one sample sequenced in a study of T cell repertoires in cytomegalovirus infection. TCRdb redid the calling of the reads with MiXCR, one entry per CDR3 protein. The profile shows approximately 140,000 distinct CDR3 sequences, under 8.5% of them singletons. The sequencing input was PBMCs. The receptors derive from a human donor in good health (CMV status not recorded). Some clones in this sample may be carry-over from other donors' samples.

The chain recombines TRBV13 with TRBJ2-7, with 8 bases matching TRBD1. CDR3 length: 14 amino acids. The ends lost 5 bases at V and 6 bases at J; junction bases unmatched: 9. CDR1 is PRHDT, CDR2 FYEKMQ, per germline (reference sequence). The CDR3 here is CASSDRTGRLEQYF. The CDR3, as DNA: TGTGCCAGCAGCGATAGGACAGGGCGGCTCGAGCAGTACTTC.

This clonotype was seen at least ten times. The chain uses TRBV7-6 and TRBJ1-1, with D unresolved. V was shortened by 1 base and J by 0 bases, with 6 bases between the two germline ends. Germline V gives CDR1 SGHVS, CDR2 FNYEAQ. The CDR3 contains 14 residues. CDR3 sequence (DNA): TGTGCCAGCAGCTTAGGACCGGTGAACACTGAAGCTTTCTTT. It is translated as CASSLGPVNTEAFF.

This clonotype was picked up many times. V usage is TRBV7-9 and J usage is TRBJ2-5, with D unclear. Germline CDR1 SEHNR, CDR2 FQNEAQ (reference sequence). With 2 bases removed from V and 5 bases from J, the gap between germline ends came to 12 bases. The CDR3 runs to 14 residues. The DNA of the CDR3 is TGTGCCAGCAGCTTAACTCTGGGATGGGAGACCCAGTACTTC. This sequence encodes CASSLTLGWETQYF.

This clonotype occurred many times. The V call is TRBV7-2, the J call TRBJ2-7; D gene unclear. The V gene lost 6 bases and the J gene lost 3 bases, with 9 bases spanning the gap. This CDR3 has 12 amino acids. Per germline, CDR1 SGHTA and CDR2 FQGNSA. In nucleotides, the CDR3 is TGTGCCAGCAGTCCATCCCACTACGAGCAGTACTTC. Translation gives CASSPSHYEQYF. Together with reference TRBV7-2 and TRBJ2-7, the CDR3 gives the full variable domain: GAGVSQSPSNKVTEKGKDVELRCDPISGHTALYWYRQSLGQGLEFLIYFQGNSAPDKSGLPSDRFSAERTGGSVSTLTIQRTQQEDSAVYLCASSPSHYEQYFGPGTRLTVT.

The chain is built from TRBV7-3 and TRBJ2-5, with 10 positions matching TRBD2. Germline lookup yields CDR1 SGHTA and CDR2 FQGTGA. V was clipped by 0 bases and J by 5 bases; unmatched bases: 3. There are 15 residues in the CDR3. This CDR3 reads CASSLTPAGGETQYF. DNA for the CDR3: TGTGCCAGCAGCTTAACCCCAGCGGGGGGGGAGACCCAGTACTTC.

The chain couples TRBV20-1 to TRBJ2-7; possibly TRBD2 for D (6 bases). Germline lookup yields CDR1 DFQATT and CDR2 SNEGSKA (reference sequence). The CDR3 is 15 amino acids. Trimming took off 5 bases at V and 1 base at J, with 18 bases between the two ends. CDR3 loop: CSAPNGGTTSYEQYF. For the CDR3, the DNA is TGCAGTGCTCCCAATGGGGGGACGACATCCTACGAGCAGTACTTC.

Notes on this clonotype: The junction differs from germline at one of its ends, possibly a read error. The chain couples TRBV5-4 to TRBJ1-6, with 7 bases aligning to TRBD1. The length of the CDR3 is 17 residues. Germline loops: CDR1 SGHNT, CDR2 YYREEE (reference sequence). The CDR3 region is CASRLVGVTGTNSLLHF. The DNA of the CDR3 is TGTGCCAGCAGACTCGTCGGCGTGACAGGGACTAATTCACTCCTCCACTTT.

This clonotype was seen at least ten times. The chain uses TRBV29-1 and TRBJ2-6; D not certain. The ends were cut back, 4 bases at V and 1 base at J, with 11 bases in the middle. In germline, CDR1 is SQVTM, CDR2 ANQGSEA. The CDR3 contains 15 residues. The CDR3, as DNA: TGCAGCGTTGTGTCATCTCCTTCTGGGGCCAACGTCCTGACTTTC. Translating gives CSVVSSPSGANVLTF.

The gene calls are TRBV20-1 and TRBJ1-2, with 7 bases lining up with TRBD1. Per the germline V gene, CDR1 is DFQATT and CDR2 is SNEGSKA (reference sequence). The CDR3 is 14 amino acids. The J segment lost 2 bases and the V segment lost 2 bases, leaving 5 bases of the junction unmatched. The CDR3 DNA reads TGCAGTGCTAGATGGACAGGAACCAACTATGGCTACACCTTC. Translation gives CSARWTGTNYGYTF.

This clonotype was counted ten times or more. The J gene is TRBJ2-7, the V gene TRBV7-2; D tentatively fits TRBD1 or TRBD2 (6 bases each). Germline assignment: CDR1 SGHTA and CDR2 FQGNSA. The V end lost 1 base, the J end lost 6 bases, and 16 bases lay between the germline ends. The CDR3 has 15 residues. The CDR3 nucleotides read TGTGCCAGCAGCTTAGTGTTAGGGGGGCAAGGCGAGCAGTACTTC. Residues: CASSLVLGGQGEQYF.

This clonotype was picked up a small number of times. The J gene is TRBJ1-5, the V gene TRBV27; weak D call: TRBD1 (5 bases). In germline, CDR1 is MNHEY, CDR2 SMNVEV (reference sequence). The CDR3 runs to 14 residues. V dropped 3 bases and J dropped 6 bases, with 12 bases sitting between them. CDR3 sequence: CASSFLGVGQPQHF. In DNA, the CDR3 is TGTGCCAGCAGTTTTCTGGGGGTAGGTCAGCCCCAGCATTTT.

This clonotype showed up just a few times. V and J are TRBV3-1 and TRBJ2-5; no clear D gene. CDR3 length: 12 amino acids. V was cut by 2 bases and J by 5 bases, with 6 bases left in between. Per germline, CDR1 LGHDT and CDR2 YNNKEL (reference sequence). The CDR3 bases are TGTGCCAGCAGCCAACCCCCGGAGACCCAGTACTTC. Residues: CASSQPPETQYF.

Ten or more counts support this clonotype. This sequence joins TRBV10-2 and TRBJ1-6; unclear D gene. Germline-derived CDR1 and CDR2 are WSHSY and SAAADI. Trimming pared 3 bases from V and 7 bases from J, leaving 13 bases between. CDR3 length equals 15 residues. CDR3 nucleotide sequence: TGCGCCAGCAGTGAAGTAATCCAGCTCAATTCACCCCTCCACTTT. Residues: CASSEVIQLNSPLHF.

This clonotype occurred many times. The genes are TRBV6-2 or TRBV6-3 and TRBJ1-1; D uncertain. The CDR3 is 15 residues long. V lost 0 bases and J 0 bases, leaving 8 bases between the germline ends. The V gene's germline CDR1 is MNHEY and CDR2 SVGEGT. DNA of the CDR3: TGTGCCAGCAGTTACTCGTACCAGATGAACACTGAAGCTTTCTTT. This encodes CASSYSYQMNTEAFF.

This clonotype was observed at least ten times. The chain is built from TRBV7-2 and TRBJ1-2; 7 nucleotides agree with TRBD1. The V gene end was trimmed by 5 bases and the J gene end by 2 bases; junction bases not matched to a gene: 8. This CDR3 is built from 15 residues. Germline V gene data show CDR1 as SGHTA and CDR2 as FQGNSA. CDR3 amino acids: CASSPAVTGNYGYTF. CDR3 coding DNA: TGTGCCAGCAGCCCAGCCGTGACAGGGAACTATGGCTACACCTTC.

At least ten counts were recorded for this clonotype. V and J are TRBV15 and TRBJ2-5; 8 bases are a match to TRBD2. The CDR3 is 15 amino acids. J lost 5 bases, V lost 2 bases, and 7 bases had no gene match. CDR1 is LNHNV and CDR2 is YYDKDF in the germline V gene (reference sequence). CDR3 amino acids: CATSRPGGRAETQYF. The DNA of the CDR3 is TGTGCCACCAGCAGACCGGGGGGGCGGGCGGAGACCCAGTACTTC.

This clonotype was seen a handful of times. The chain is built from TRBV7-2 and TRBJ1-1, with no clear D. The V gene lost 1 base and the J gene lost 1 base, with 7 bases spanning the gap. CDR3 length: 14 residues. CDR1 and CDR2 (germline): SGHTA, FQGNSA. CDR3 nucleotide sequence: TGTGCCAGCAGCTTAGACAGACAGAACACTGAAGCTTTCTTT. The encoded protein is CASSLDRQNTEAFF.

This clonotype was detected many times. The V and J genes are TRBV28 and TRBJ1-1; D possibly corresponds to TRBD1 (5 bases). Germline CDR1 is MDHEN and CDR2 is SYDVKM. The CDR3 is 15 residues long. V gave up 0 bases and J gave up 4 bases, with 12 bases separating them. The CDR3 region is CASSLWGEKGTEAFF. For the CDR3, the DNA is TGTGCCAGCAGTTTATGGGGGGAAAAAGGCACTGAAGCTTTCTTT.

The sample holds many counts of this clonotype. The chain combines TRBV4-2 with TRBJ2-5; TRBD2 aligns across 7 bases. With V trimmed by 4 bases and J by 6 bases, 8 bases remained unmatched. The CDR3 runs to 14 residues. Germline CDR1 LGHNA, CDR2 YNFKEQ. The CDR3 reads CASSREGKGKTQYF. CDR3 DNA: TGTGCCAGCAGCCGGGAGGGGAAGGGGAAGACCCAGTACTTC.

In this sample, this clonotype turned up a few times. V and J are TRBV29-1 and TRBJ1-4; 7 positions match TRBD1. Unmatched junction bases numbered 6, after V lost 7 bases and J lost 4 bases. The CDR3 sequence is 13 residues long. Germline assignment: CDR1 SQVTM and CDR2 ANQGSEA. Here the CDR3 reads CSAGDRSNEKLFF. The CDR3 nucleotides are TGCAGCGCCGGGGACAGAAGTAATGAAAAACTGTTTTTT. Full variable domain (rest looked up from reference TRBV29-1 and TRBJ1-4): SAVISQKPSRDICQRGTSLTIQCQVDSQVTMMFWYRQQPGQSLTLIATANQGSEATYESGFVIDKFPISRPNLTFSTLTVSNMSPEDSSIYLCSAGDRSNEKLFFGSGTQLSVL.

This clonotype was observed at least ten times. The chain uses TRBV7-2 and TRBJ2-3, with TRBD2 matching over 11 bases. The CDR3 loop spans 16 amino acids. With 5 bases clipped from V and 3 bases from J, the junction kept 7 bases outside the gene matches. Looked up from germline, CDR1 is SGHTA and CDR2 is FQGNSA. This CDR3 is CASSSSGGAGTDTQYF. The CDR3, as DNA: TGTGCCAGCAGCAGTAGCGGGGGGGCAGGAACAGATACGCAGTATTTT.

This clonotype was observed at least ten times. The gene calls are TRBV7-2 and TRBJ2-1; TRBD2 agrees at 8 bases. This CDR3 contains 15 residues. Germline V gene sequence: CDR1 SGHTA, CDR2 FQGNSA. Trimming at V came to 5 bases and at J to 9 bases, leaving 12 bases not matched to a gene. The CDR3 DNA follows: TGTGCCAGCAGCCCCGGAAGCGGGGGATACGGTGAGCAGTTCTTC. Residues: CASSPGSGGYGEQFF.

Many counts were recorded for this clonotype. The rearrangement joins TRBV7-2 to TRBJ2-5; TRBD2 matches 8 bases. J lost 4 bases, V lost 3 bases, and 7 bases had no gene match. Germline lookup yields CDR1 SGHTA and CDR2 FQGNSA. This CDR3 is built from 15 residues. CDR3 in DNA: TGTGCCAGCAGCTTTTCCGGACTAGCCTTAGAGACCCAGTACTTC. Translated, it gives CASSFSGLALETQYF.